This record concerns one T cell receptor beta chain sequence. This specimen comes from a study of blood T cell repertoires in COVID-19. Study summary: Samples taken during acute and convalescent COVID-19 were collected in the United States, Italy and Spain. T cells, B-cell-depleted T cells, or PBMCs supplied cDNA or gDNA.

Assay: immunoSEQ multiplex PCR; the TCRdb copy retains only in-frame clones and omits some. The data show about 180,000 clones, 82% seen once. The CDR3 runs 15 residues. Germline V gene data show CDR1 as MNHEY and CDR2 as SVGAGI. V shed 4 bases and J shed 6 bases, with 16 bases lying between them. The J gene is TRBJ1-5, the V gene TRBV6-5, with D uncertain. This TCR was sampled from a woman in her 70s with acute or convalescent COVID-19. Material for sequencing was peripheral blood. The CDR3: CASSSRQTRGQPQHF. In DNA form, the CDR3 reads TGTGCCAGCAGTTCCAGGCAAACACGTGGTCAGCCCCAGCATTTT.